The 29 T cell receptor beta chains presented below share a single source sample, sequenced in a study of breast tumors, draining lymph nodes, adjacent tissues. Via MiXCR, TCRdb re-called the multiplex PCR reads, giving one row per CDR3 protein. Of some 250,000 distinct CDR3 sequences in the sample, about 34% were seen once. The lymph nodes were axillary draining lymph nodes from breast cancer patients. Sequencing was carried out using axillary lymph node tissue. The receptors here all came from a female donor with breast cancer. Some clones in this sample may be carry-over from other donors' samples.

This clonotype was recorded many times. The CDR3 here is CASSLLGENSPLHF. The CDR3 DNA is TGTGCCAGCAGCTTGTTAGGGGAGAATTCACCCCTCCACTTT. The V call is TRBV5-8, the J call TRBJ1-6; weak D call: TRBD1 (5 bases). Per the germline V gene, CDR1 is SGHTS and CDR2 is YDEGEE. The V end lost 1 base, the J end lost 7 bases, and 9 bases lay between the germline ends. The CDR3 runs to 14 residues.

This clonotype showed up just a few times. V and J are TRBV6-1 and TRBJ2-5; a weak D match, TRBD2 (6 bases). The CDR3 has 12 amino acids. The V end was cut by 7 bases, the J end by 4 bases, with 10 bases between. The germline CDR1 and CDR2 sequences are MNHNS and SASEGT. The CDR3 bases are TGTGCCAGCAAGACTAGTGCAGAGACCCAGTACTTC. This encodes CASKTSAETQYF.

CDR3 in amino acids: CANGLADSTDTQYF. The CDR3 bases are TGTGCCAACGGACTAGCGGATAGCACAGATACGCAGTATTTT. The chain has TRBV2 and TRBJ2-3, with 10 bases matching TRBD2. The CDR3 extends over 14 amino acids. V lost 10 bases to trimming and J lost 0 bases; unmatched junction nucleotides: 4. Germline CDR1 SNHLY, CDR2 FYNNEI.

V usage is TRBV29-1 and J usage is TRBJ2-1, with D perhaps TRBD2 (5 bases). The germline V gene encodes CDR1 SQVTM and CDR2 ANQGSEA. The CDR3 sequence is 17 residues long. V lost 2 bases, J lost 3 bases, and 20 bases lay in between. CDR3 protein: CSVELAGIVLVYNEQFF. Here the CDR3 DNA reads TGCAGCGTTGAATTGGCGGGTATAGTCTTGGTCTACAATGAGCAGTTCTTC.

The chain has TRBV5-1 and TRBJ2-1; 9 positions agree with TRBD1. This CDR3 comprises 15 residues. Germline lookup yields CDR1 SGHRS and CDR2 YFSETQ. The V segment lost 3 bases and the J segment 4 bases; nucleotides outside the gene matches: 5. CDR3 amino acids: CASSSGTGSYNEQFF. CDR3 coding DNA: TGCGCCAGCAGCTCCGGGACAGGGTCTTACAATGAGCAGTTCTTC.

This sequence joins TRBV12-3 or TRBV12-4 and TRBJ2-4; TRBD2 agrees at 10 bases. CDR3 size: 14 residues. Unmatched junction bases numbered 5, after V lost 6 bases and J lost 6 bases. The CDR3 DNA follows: TGTGCCAGCAGAAGAGCGGGGGGGGGAAACATTCAGTACTTC. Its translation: CASRRAGGGNIQYF.

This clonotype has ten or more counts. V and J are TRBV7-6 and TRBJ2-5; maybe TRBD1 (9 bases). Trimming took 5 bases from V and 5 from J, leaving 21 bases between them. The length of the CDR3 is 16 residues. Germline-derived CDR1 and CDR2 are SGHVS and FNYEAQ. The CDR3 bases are TGTGCCAGCAGCCTTCCTTTTAGCGGGACAGGGGAGACCCAGTACTTC. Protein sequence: CASSLPFSGTGETQYF. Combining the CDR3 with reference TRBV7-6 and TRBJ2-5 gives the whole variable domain GAGVSQSPRYKVTKRGQDVALRCDPISGHVSLYWYRQALGQGPEFLTYFNYEAQQDKSGLPNDRFSAERPEGSISTLTIQRTEQRDSAMYRCASSLPFSGTGETQYFGPGTRLLVL.

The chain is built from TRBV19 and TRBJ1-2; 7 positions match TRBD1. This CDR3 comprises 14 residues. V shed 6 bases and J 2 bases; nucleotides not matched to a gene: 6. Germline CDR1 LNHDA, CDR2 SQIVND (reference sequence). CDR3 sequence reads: CASSREGANYGYTF. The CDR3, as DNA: TGTGCCAGTAGCCGGGAGGGGGCCAACTATGGCTACACCTTC.

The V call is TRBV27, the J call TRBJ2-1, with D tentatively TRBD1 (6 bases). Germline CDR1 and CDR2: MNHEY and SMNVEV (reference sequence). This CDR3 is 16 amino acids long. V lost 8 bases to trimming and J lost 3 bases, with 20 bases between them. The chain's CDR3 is CASFPLGQGIYNEQFF. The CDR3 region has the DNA TGTGCCAGCTTCCCCTTGGGACAAGGGATCTACAATGAGCAGTTCTTC.

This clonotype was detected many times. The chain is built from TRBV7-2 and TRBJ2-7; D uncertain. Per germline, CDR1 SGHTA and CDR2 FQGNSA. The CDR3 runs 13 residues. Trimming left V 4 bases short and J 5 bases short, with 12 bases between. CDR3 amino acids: CASSSDAIDEQYF. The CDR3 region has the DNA TGTGCCAGCAGCTCCGACGCTATCGACGAGCAGTACTTC.

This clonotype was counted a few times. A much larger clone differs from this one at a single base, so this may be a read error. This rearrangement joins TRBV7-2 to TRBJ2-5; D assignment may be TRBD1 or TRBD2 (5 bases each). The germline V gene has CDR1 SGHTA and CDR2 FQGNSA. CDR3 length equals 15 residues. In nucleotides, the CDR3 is TGTGCCAGCAGCTTAAGGGCCAGGGAAGGGGAGACCCAGCACTTC. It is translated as CASSLRAREGETQHF. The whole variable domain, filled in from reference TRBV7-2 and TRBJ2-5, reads GAGVSQSPSNKVTEKGKDVELRCDPISGHTALYWYRQSLGQGLEFLIYFQGNSAPDKSGLPSDRFSAERTGGSVSTLTIQRTQQEDSAVYLCASSLRAREGETQHFGPGTRLLVL.

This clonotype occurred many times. This CDR3 reads CAIDFGEDGYQPQHF. The CDR3 DNA is TGTGCCATCGACTTCGGGGAAGACGGTTATCAGCCCCAGCATTTT. This chain uses TRBV6-1 with TRBJ1-5, with D hard to call. Germline loops: CDR1 MNHNS, CDR2 SASEGT. The CDR3 length is 15 residues. The V end lost 10 bases, the J end lost 5 bases, and 21 bases lay between the germline ends.

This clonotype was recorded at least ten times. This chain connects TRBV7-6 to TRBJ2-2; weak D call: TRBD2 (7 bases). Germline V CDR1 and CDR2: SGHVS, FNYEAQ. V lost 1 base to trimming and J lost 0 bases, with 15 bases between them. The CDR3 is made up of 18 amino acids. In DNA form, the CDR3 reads TGTGCCAGCAGCTTAGGGGGGGGGGCAGTATCGAACACCGGGGAGCTGTTTTTT. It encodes CASSLGGGAVSNTGELFF.

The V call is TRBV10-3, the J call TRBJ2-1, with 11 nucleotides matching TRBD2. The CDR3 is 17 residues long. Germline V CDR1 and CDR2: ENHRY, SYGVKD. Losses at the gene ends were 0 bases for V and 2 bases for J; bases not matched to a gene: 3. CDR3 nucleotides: TGTGCCATCAGTGAGTCGAGGACTAGCGGGCCCTACAATGAGCAGTTCTTC. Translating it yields CAISESRTSGPYNEQFF.

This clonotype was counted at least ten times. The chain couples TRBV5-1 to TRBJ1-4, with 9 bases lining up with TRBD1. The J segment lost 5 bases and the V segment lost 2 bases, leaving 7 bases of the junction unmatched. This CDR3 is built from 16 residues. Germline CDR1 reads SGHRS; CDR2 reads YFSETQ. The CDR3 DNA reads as TGCGCCAGCAGCTTCTCGGATGGACAGGGGAATGAAAAACTGTTTTTT. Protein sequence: CASSFSDGQGNEKLFF. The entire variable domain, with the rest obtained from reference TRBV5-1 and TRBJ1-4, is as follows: KAGVTQTPRYLIKTRGQQVTLSCSPISGHRSVSWYQQTPGQGLQFLFEYFSETQRNKGNFPGRFSGRQFSNSRSEMNVSTLELGDSALYLCASSFSDGQGNEKLFFGSGTQLSVL.

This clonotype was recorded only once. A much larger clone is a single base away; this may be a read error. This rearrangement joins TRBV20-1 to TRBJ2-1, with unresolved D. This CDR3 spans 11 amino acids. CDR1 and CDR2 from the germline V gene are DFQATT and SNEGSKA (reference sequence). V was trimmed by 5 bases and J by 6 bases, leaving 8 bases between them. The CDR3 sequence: CSAGVFNEQFF. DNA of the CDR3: TGCAGTGCTGGAGTTTTCAATGAGCAGTTCTTC.

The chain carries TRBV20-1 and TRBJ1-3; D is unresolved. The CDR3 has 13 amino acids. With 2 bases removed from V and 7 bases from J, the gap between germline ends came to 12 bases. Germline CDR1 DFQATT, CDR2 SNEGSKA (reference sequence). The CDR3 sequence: CSARPAGGNTIYF. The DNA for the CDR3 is TGCAGTGCTAGACCAGCGGGAGGCAACACCATATATTTT.

The CDR3 spells CATTKSAPQETQYF. CDR3 DNA sequence: TGTGCCACCACCAAGAGCGCTCCACAAGAGACCCAGTACTTC. The chain has TRBV24-1 and TRBJ2-5; D is ambiguous. Trimming removed 8 bases at V and 2 bases at J, with 14 bases between. Germline V lookup: CDR1 KGHDR, CDR2 SFDVKD. The CDR3 is made up of 14 amino acids.

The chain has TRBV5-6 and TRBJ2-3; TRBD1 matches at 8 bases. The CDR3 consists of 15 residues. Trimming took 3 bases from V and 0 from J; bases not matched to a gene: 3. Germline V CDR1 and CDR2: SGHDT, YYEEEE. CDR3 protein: CASSYGTGSTDTQYF. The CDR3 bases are TGTGCCAGCAGCTATGGGACAGGAAGCACAGATACGCAGTATTTT.

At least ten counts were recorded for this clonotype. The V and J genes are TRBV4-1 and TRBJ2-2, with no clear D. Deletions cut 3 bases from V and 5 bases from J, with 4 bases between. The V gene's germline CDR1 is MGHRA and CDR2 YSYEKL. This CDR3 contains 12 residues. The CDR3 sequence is CASSHSTGELFF. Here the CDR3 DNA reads TGCGCCAGCAGCCATTCAACCGGGGAGCTGTTTTTT.

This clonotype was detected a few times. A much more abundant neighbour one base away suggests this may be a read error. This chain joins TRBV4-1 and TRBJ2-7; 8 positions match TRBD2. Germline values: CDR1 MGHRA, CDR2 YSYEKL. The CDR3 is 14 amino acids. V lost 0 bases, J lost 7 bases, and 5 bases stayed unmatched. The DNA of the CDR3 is TGCGCCAGCAGCCAAGATCCGGGGGGGAGGGAGCAGTACTTC. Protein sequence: CASSQDPGGREQYF.

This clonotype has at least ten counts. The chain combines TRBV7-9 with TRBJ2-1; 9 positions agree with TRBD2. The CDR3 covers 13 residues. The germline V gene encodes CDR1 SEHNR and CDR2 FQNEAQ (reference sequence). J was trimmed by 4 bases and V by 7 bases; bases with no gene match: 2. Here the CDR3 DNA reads TGTGCCAGCAAGACTAGCGGATACAATGAGCAGTTCTTC. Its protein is CASKTSGYNEQFF.

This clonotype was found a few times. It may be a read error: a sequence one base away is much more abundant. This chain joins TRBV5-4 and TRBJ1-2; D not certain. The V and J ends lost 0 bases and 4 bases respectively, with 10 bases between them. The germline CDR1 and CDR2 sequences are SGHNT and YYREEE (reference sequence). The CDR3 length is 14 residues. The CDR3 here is CASSLDSALYGYTF. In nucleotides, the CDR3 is TGTGCCAGCAGCTTGGACAGTGCCCTCTATGGCTACACCTTC.

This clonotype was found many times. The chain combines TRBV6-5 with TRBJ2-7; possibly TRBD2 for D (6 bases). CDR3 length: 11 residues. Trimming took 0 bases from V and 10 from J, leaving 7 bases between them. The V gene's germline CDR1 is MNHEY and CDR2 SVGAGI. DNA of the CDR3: TGTGCCAGCAGTTACTCGGGACTCCAGTACTTC. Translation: CASSYSGLQYF.

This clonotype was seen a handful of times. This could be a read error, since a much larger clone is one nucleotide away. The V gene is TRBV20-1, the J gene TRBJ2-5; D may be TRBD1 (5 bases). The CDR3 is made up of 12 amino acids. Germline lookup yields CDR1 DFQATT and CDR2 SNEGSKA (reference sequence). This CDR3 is CSADDSQETPYF. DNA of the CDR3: TGCAGTGCTGATGACAGCCAAGAGACCCCGTACTTC.

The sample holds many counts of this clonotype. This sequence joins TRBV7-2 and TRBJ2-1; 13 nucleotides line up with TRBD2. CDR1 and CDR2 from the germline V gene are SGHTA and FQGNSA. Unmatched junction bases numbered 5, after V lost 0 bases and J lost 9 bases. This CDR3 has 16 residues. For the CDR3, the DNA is TGTGCCAGCAGCTTAGCAACTAGCGGGGGGGCAGGTGAGCAGTTCTTC. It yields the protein CASSLATSGGAGEQFF.

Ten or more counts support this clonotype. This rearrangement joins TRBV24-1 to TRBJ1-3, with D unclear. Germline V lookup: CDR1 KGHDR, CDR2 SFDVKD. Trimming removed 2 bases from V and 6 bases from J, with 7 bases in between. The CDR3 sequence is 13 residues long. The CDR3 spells CATSDSTTNTIYF. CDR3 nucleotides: TGTGCCACCAGTGATTCGACTACAAACACCATATATTTT.

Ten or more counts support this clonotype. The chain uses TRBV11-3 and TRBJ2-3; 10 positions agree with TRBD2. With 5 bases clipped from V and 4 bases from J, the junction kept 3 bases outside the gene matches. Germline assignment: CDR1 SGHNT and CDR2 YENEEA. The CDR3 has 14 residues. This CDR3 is CASSPTSGADTQYF. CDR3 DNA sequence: TGTGCCAGCAGCCCCACTAGCGGGGCAGATACGCAGTATTTT.

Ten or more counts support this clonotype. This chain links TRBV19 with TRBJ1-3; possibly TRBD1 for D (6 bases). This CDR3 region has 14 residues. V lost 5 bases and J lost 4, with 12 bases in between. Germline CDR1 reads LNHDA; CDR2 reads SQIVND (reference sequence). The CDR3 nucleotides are TGTGCCAGTAGTTCAGGGGCGTTGGGAAACACCATATATTTT. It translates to CASSSGALGNTIYF.